The T cell receptor beta chain described here comes from a study of blood T cell repertoires in COVID-19. The germline V and J ends were trimmed by 4 bases and 1 base, with 14 bases remaining between them. CDR1 is SGDLS and CDR2 is YYNGEE in the germline V gene. This CDR3 comprises 16 residues. Generated by immunoSEQ multiplex PCR, the TCRdb table keeps only in-frame clones and is missing some. The top ten hold 2.5% to 3.5% of the sample, which has 200,000 or so clones, approximately 83% seen once. The rearrangement uses TRBV9 and TRBJ2-2, with TRBD1 as a possible D gene (6 bases). Sequenced material: peripheral blood. This clonotype was obtained from a man in his sixties with acute or convalescent COVID-19. The CDR3 loop reads CASSPRGDMNTGELFF. CDR3 in DNA: TGTGCCAGCAGCCCCCGTGGGGACATGAACACCGGGGAGCTGTTTTTT. The full variable domain, rest sourced from reference TRBV9 and TRBJ2-2, is DSGVTQTPKHLITATGQRVTLRCSPRSGDLSVYWYQQSLDQGLQFLIQYYNGEERAKGNILERFSAQQFPDLHSELNLSSLELGDSALYFCASSPRGDMNTGELFFGEGSRLTVL.